These 4 T cell receptor beta chains were all obtained from the same sample, sequenced in a study of T cell repertoires in cytomegalovirus infection. MiXCR, run by TCRdb on the reads, gives a single entry per CDR3 protein. The sample contains roughly 320,000 distinct CDR3 sequences, 9.5% of which appear only once. The sequencing input was PBMCs. The receptor set was obtained from a human donor in good health (CMV status not recorded). Some clones in this sample may be carry-over from other donors' samples.

In this sample, this clonotype turned up a few times. This chain links TRBV7-2 with TRBJ2-1; no clear D gene. The V gene's germline CDR1 is SGHTA and CDR2 FQGNSA. Trimming took 3 bases from V and 0 from J, leaving 9 bases between them. This CDR3 contains 15 residues. The CDR3 region has the DNA TGTGCCAGCAGCTTCGACGCGAGCTCCTACAATGAGCAGTTCTTC. This sequence encodes CASSFDASSYNEQFF.

The table lists this clonotype with many counts. This rearrangement joins TRBV11-2 to TRBJ2-1; possibly TRBD1 or TRBD2 for D (5 bases each). This CDR3 is built from 16 residues. Germline loops: CDR1 SGHAT, CDR2 FQNNGV. V was pared by 3 bases and J by 3 bases, with 15 bases between. CDR3 nucleotide sequence: TGTGCCAGCAGCTTGGGGGTGGAGAGCTACTACAATGAGCAGTTCTTC. Its translation: CASSLGVESYYNEQFF.

This clonotype was detected ten times or more. The rearrangement links TRBV12-3 or TRBV12-4 to TRBJ1-4, with TRBD1 matching 8 bases. V dropped 1 base and J dropped 10; count of bases not matched to a gene: 8. This CDR3 has 15 amino acids. The CDR3 DNA is TGTGCCAGCAGTTTAGGACAGGGGCAAAGCGGAAAACTGTTTTTT. Translated: CASSLGQGQSGKLFF.

This clonotype was counted a few times. The V gene is TRBV4-3, the J gene TRBJ2-2; 8 bases are shared with TRBD2. V was pared by 0 bases and J by 6 bases, with 3 bases of the junction left unmatched. This CDR3 is built from 15 residues. CDR1 and CDR2 from the germline V gene are LGHNA and YSLEER. DNA of the CDR3: TGCGCCAGCAGCCAAGACCGGGGGGGGCCCGGGGAGCTGTTTTTT. Translating it yields CASSQDRGGPGELFF.